What follows describes a single T cell receptor (beta chain). The antigen is not known. These data are taken from a study of CD4+ T cells in melanoma. CDR3 length equals 13 residues. Per germline, CDR1 MNHNY and CDR2 SVGAGI (reference sequence). The junction had 7 bases not matched to a gene; V was cut back by 6 bases and J by 6 bases. The study's findings and limits: In melanoma, neoantigen-specific CD4+ T cells reportedly differed in differentiation state.

Produced via immunoSEQ multiplex PCR; TCRdb's table is partial and in-frame only. The sample holds about 140,000 clones, roughly 91% seen once. The clonotype comes from a human donor with melanoma. The chain uses TRBV6-6 and TRBJ1-2; TRBD1 matches 7 bases. As DNA, the CDR3 is TGTGCCAGCAGCAACCTCGGGACAGATGGCTACACCTTC. Translated, it gives CASSNLGTDGYTF.